This TCR beta chain was recorded in a study of cytotoxic CD8 clonotypes in ibrutinib-treated CLL. As for the study in general: Averaging across samples gave approximately 260,000 productive templates and fewer than 100,000 productive rearrangements. Whole-study results and caveats: Circulating CD8+ T-cell counts were tracked by baseline clonality, which exceeded that of age-matched healthy donors.

Sequencing used immunoSEQ multiplex PCR; TCRdb keeps in-frame clones, though not all of them. The sample has 250,000 to 350,000 clones; approximately 76% are singletons. Regarding this clone: Its antigen is undetermined.

This TCR came from a human donor with chronic lymphocytic leukemia. Sequenced here: PBMCs, sampled at disease progression, from a patient treated with ibrutinib.

CDR3 sequence: CASSQAPTGTYEQYF. The CDR3 bases are TGCGCCAGCAGCCAAGCCCCGACAGGGACCTACGAGCAGTACTTC. V is TRBV4-1 and J is TRBJ2-7, with 7 bases lining up with TRBD1. J gave up 2 bases and V 1 base, and 5 bases lay outside the gene matches. The CDR3 is made up of 15 amino acids. Germline CDR1 and CDR2: MGHRA and YSYEKL.